These 5 T cell receptor beta chains share one sample of origin, sequenced in a study of CD8 T cells in Susac syndrome. It was with random hexamers that 0.5 to 1 ug RNA was reverse transcribed. TCRdb passed the immunoSEQ multiplex PCR reads through MiXCR, listing each CDR3 protein once. Here the sample spans 300,000 or so distinct CDR3 sequences, under 95% being singletons. The sequencing input was CD4+ T cells from PBMCs. The receptors derive from a human donor with multiple sclerosis.

The rearrangement uses TRBV9 and TRBJ2-5; 9 nucleotides match TRBD1. The germline V gene has CDR1 SGDLS and CDR2 YYNGEE. Trimming at V came to 3 bases and at J to 5 bases, leaving 11 bases not matched to a gene. The CDR3 has 16 amino acids. CDR3 in amino acids: CASSAEGQGDKETQYF. In DNA, the CDR3 is TGTGCCAGCAGCGCCGAGGGACAGGGAGATAAGGAGACCCAGTACTTC.

The chain carries TRBV5-1 and TRBJ2-7, with D perhaps assigned TRBD1 or TRBD2 (5 bases each). Trimming removed 1 base at V and 4 bases at J, with 12 bases between. CDR3 size: 14 residues. CDR1 and CDR2 (germline): SGHRS, YFSETQ. This chain's CDR3 is CASSLRDGLYEQYF. The DNA of the CDR3 is TGCGCCAGCAGCTTGCGGGACGGCCTATACGAGCAGTACTTC.

This clonotype was seen just once. The chain is built from TRBV12-3 or TRBV12-4 and TRBJ1-5; 8 bases are a match to TRBD1. This CDR3 spans 13 amino acids. Trimming took 6 bases from V and 6 from J; bases not matched to a gene: 4. CDR3 sequence: CASSRDRPQPQHF. DNA for the CDR3: TGTGCCAGCAGCCGGGACAGGCCTCAGCCCCAGCATTTT.

This chain uses TRBV27 with TRBJ2-2; maybe TRBD2 (6 bases). V gave up 7 bases and J gave up 7 bases, with 22 bases separating them. Germline V gives CDR1 MNHEY, CDR2 SMNVEV (reference sequence). The CDR3 length is 16 residues. The CDR3 reads CASNSGLVGLGGELFF. CDR3 sequence (DNA): TGTGCCAGCAACTCGGGACTGGTCGGTTTGGGCGGGGAGCTGTTTTTT.

The chain employs TRBV18 and TRBJ1-1; D may be TRBD1 (6 bases). CDR3 size: 21 residues. The germline V gene encodes CDR1 KGHSH and CDR2 LQKENI. Trimming shortened V by 3 bases and J by 1 base, and 30 bases separated the two germline ends. The DNA of the CDR3 is TGTGCCAGCTCACCCCTGACAGGCGTAGAACGCTTTACGAGGCGGAACACTGAAGCTTTCTTT. Protein: CASSPLTGVERFTRRNTEAFF.